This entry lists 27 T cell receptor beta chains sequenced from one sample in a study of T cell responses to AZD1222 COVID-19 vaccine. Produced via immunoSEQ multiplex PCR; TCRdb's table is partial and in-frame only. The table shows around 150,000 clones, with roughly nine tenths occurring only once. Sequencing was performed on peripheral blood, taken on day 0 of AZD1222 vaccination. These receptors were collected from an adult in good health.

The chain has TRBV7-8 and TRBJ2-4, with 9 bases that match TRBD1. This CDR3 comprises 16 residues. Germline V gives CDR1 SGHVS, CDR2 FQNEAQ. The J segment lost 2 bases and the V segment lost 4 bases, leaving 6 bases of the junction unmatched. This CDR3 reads CASSSGYRGPKNIQYF. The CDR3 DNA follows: TGTGCCAGCAGCTCGGGCTACAGGGGGCCCAAAAACATTCAGTACTTC.

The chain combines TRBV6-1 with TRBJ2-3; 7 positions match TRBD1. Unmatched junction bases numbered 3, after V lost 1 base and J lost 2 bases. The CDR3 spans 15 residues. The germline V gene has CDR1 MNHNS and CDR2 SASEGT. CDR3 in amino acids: CASSEGTGDTDTQYF. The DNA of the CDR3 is TGTGCCAGCAGTGAAGGGACAGGCGACACAGATACGCAGTATTTT.

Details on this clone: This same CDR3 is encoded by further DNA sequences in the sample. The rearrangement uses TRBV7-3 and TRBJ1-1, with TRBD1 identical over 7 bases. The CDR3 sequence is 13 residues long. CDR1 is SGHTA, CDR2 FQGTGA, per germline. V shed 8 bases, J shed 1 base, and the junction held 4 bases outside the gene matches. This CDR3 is CASSRDRNTEAFF. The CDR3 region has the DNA TGTGCCAGCTCGCGGGACAGGAACACTGAAGCTTTCTTT.

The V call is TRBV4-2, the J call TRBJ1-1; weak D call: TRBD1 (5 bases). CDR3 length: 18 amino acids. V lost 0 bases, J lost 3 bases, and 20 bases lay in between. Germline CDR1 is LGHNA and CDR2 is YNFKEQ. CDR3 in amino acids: CASSQDVGRQSRHTEAFF. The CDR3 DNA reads TGTGCCAGCAGCCAAGATGTCGGAAGACAGAGCAGACACACTGAAGCTTTCTTT.

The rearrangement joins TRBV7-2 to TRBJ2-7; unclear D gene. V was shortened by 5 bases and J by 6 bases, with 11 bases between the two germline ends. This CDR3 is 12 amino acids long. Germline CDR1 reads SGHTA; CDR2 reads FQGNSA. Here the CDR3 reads CASSPRPAEQYF. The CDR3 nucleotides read TGTGCCAGCAGCCCTAGACCCGCCGAGCAGTACTTC.

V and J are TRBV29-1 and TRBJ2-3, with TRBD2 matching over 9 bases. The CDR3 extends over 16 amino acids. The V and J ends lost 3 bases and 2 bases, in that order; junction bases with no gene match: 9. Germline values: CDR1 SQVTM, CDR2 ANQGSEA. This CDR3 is CSVDGGRAKSTDTQYF. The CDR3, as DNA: TGCAGCGTTGATGGCGGGAGGGCCAAATCCACAGATACGCAGTATTTT.

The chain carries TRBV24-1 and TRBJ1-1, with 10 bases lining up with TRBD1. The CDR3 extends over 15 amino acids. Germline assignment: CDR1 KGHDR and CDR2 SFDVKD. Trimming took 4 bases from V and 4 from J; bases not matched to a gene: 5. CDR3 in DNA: TGTGCCACCAGTGACGCCCGGACAGGGGGCACTGAAGCTTTCTTT. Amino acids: CATSDARTGGTEAFF.

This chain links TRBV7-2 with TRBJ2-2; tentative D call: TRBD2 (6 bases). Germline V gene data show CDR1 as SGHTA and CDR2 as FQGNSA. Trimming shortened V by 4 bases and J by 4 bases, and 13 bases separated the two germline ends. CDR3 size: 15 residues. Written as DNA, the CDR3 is TGTGCCAGCAGCTCAGTGGGGCGGGGCACCGGGGAGCTGTTTTTT. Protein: CASSSVGRGTGELFF.

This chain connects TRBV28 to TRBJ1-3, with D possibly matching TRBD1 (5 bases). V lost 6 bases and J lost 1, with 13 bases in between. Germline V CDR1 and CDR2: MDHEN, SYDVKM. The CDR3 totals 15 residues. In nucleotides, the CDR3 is TGTGCCAGCAGCCGTTCTGGACAATCTGGAAACACCATATATTTT. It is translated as CASSRSGQSGNTIYF. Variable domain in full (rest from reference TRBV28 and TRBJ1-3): DVKVTQSSRYLVKRTGEKVFLECVQDMDHENMFWYRQDPGLGLRLIYFSYDVKMKEKGDIPEGYSVSREKKERFSLILESASTNQTSMYLCASSRSGQSGNTIYFGEGSWLTVV.

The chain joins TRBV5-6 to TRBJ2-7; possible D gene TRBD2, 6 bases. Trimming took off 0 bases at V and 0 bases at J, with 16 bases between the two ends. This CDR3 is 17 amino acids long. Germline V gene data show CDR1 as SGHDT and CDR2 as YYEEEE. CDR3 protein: CASSLVGPGESSYEQYF. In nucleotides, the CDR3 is TGTGCCAGCAGCTTGGTCGGTCCGGGGGAGAGCTCCTACGAGCAGTACTTC.

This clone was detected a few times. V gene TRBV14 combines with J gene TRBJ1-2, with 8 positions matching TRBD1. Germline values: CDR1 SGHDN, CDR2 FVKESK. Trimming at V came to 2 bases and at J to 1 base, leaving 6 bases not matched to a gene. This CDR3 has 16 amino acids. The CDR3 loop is CASSQRGQVLNYGYTF. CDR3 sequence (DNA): TGTGCCAGCAGCCAAAGGGGACAGGTGCTTAACTATGGCTACACCTTC.

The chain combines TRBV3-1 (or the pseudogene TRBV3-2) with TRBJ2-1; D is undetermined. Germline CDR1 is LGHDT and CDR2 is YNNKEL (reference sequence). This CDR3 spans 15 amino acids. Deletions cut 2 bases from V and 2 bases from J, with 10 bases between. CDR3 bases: TGTGCCAGCAGCCAACAGCTCCTAACCTACAATGAGCAGTTCTTC. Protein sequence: CASSQQLLTYNEQFF.

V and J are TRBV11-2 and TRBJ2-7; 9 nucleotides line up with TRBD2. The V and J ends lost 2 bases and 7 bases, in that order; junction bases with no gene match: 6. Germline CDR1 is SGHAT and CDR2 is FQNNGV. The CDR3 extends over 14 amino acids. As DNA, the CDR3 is TGTGCCAGCAGCTTACTCGCGGGGGGGGAGGAGCAGTACTTC. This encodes CASSLLAGGEEQYF.

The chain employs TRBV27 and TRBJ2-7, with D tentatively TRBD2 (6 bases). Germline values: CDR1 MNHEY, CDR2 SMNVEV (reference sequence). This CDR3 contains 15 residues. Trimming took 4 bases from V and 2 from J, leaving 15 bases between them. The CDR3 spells CASSSARESPYEQYF. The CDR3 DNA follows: TGTGCCAGCAGTTCGGCTCGGGAGAGTCCCTACGAGCAGTACTTC.

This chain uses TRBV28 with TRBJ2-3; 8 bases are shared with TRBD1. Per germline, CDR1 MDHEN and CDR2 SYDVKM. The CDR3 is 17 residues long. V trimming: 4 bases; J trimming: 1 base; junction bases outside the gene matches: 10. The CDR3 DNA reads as TGTGCCAGCAGTTCCGTCCCGGGACAGGCTCGCACAGATACGCAGTATTTT. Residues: CASSSVPGQARTDTQYF.

The CDR3 is CASSLSGGSYGYTF. In DNA form, the CDR3 reads TGTGCCAGCAGTTTATCGGGGGGGAGCTATGGCTACACCTTC. The V gene is TRBV27, the J gene TRBJ1-2, with a weak D call TRBD1 (5 bases). CDR3 length: 14 residues. V was trimmed by 0 bases and J by 4 bases, leaving 9 bases between them. Germline V gives CDR1 MNHEY, CDR2 SMNVEV (reference sequence).

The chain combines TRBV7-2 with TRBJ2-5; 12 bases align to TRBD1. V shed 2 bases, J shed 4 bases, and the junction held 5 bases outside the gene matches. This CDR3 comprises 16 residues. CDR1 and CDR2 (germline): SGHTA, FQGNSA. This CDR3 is CASSLMGQGAAETQYF. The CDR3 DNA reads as TGTGCCAGCAGCTTAATGGGACAGGGGGCCGCAGAGACCCAGTACTTC.

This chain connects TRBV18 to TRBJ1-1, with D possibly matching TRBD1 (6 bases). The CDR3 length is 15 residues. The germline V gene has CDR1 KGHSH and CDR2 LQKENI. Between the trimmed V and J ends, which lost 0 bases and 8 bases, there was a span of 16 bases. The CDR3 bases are TGTGCCAGCTCACCACCGTATTCTCAGGACAGCGAAGCTTTCTTT. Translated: CASSPPYSQDSEAFF.

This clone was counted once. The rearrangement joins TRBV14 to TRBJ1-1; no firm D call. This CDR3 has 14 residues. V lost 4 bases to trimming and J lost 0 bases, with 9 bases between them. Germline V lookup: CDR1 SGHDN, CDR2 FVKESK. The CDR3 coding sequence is TGTGCCAGCAGCCGCGGCGACATGAACACTGAAGCTTTCTTT. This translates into CASSRGDMNTEAFF.

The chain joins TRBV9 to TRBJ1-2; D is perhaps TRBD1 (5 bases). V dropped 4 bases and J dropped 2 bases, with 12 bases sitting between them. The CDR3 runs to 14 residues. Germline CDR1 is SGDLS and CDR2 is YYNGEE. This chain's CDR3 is CASSPIGQNYGYTF. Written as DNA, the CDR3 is TGTGCCAGCAGCCCCATAGGACAAAACTATGGCTACACCTTC.

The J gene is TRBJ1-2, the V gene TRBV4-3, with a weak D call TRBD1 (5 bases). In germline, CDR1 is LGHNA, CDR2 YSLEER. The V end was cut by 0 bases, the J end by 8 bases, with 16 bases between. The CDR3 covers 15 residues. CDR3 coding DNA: TGCGCCAGCAGCCAAGATCAGGAGGGACGTCCGGGCTACACCTTC. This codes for CASSQDQEGRPGYTF.

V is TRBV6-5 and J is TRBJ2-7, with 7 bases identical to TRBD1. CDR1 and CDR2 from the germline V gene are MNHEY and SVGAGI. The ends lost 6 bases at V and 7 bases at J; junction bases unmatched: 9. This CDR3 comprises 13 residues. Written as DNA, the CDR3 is TGTGCCAGCAGCCGGGACAGAGGGAATGAGCAGTACTTC. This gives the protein CASSRDRGNEQYF.

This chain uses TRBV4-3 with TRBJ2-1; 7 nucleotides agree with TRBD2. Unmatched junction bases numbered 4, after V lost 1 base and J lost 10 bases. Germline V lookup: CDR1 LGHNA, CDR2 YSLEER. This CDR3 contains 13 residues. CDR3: CASSQVSLAEQFF. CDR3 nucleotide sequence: TGCGCCAGCAGCCAAGTTTCACTAGCGGAGCAGTTCTTC.

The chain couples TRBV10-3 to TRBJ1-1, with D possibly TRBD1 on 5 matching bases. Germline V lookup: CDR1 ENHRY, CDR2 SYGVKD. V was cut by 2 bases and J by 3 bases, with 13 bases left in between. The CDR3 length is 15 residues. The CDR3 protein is CAISEESQGDTEAFF. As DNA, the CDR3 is TGTGCCATCAGTGAGGAGTCCCAAGGGGACACTGAAGCTTTCTTT.

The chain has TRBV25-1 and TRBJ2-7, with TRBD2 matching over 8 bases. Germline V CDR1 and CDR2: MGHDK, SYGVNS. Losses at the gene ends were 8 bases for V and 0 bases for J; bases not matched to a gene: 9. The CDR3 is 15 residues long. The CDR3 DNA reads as TGTGCCAGCGGAACTAGCGGACTGACCTCCTACGAGCAGTACTTC. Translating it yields CASGTSGLTSYEQYF.

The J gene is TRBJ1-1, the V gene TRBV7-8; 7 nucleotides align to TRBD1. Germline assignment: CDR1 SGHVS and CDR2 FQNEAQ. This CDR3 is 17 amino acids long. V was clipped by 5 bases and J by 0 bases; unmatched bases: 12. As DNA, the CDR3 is TGTGCCAGCAGCAAAAGGGACAGAAAGAAAATGAACACTGAAGCTTTCTTT. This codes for CASSKRDRKKMNTEAFF.

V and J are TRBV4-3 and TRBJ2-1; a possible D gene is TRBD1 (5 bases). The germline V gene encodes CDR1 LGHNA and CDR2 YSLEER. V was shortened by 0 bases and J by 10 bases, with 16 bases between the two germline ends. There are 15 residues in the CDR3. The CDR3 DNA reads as TGCGCCAGCAGCCAAGATAGGGGTTTGGCATGGGAGCAGTTCTTC. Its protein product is CASSQDRGLAWEQFF.